One and the same sample provided the 32 T cell receptor beta chains below, sequenced in a study of T cell clonality in common variable immunodeficiency. Study-wide points: In common variable immunodeficiency, TCR beta chains reportedly carried fewer deletions and N-nucleotide insertions.

Measured with immunoSEQ multiplex PCR; TCRdb has only the in-frame clones, and not every one. The sample yields some 19,000 clones, without any singletons. These TCRs' antigens remain unknown. Sequencing was carried out using peripheral blood mononuclear cells. These receptors were obtained from a human donor with common variable immunodeficiency.

The table lists this clone with many counts. The read ends 3 residues shy of where the CDR3 ends; the end is completed using the germline J gene. J is TRBJ2-1 and V is TRBV20-1, with 10 bases matching TRBD2. CDR1 and CDR2 from the germline V gene are DFQATT and SNEGSKA (reference sequence). The CDR3 loop spans 18 amino acids. V shed 0 bases, J shed 0 bases, and the junction held 8 bases outside the gene matches. CDR3 protein: CSARDGGAGGTSYNEQFF. The sequenced CDR3 bases are TGCAGTGCTAGAGACGGGGGAGCGGGGGGGACCTCCTACAATGAG.

In its sample, this clone was seen a few times. The covered CDR3 bases are TGTGCCAGAAGCTCACGATACCGACTGCCGGATGAAAAA. It specifies CARSSRYRLPDEK. In full, the CDR3 reads CARSSRYRLPDEKLFF. The J gene is TRBJ1-4, the V gene TRBV5-3; D is unclear. The missing CDR3 end, 3 residues past where the read stops, is filled in from the germline J gene. Being an ORF, TRBV5-3 has a function that is uncertain. The CDR3 is 16 amino acids. The V end was cut by 3 bases, the J end by 6 bases, with 18 bases between.

This clone was counted between two and nine times. The read terminates 3 residues ahead of where the CDR3 ends, so the germline J gene completes it. The chain recombines TRBV20-1 with TRBJ2-7, with D possibly TRBD2 on 6 matching bases. V lost 6 bases, J lost 2 bases, and 11 bases lay in between. This CDR3 contains 12 residues. Germline assignment: CDR1 DFQATT and CDR2 SNEGSKA (reference sequence). The sequenced CDR3 bases are TGCAGTGCCATGAGGACTACCTACGAG. Protein product: CSAMRTTYE. The full-length CDR3 reads as CSAMRTTYEQYF.

This clone has a count of ten or more. The read falls 3 residues short of the CDR3 end, and the missing part is taken from the germline J gene. This sequence joins TRBV20-1 and TRBJ1-2, with 9 bases lining up with TRBD1. The junction had 4 bases not matched to a gene; V was cut back by 6 bases and J by 2 bases. The CDR3 has 13 amino acids. Germline values: CDR1 DFQATT, CDR2 SNEGSKA (reference sequence). The CDR3 DNA, read in part, is TGCAGTGCCGGGGACAGGGCCAACTATGGC. Its protein product is CSAGDRANYG. The CDR3, in full, reads CSAGDRANYGYTF.

A note on this clone: The missing CDR3 end, 3 residues past where the read stops, is filled in from the germline J gene. The V gene is TRBV11-2, the J gene TRBJ1-2; 11 bases match TRBD1. Germline CDR1 SGHAT, CDR2 FQNNGV. Losses at the gene ends were 2 bases for V and 4 bases for J; bases not matched to a gene: 3. This CDR3 has 15 amino acids. Partial CDR3 DNA: TGTGCCAGCAGCTTATCCGGGACAGGGGGCTATGGC. Its translation: CASSLSGTGGYG. The full CDR3 protein is CASSLSGTGGYGYTF.

This clone was counted between two and nine times. From the germline J gene comes the end of the CDR3, since the read stops 3 residues before it. The V call is TRBV19, the J call TRBJ1-1; no clear D. Germline V gives CDR1 LNHDA, CDR2 SQIVND (reference sequence). The CDR3 spans 14 residues. V lost 1 base and J lost 1, with 7 bases in between. CDR3 residues: CASSIGYGNTEAFF. The part of the CDR3 DNA that was read is TGTGCCAGTAGTATAGGGTACGGGAACACTGAA.

Concerning this clone: The CDR3 goes on 3 residues after the read ends, and that part is filled in from the germline J gene. The identical CDR3 is also encoded by other nucleotide sequences in the sample. V is TRBV7-2 and J is TRBJ2-7; D perhaps matches TRBD1 (7 bases). The CDR3 contains 14 residues. The V end lost 1 base, the J end lost 5 bases, and 12 bases lay between the germline ends. In germline, CDR1 is SGHTA, CDR2 FQGNSA. The sequenced part of the CDR3 DNA is TGTGCCAGCAGCTTAGGGCAGGGGGGCCACGAG. Translating gives CASSLGQGGHE. The complete CDR3 reads CASSLGQGGHEQYF.

This clone was recorded at least ten times. The read finishes 3 residues shy of the CDR3 end, and the germline J gene is used to complete it. The genes are TRBV18 and TRBJ1-5; unclear D gene. V was pared by 3 bases and J by 0 bases, with 9 bases between. CDR1 is KGHSH, CDR2 LQKENI, per germline. The CDR3 length is 15 residues. The CDR3 is CASSPTADSNQPQHF. The CDR3 DNA, read in part, is TGTGCCAGCTCACCGACGGCGGATAGCAATCAGCCC.

This clone appeared many times. The CDR3 extends 3 residues past the end of the read, so its final part is completed from the germline J gene. V is TRBV5-1 and J is TRBJ1-1; D might be TRBD1 (5 bases). Germline lookup yields CDR1 SGHRS and CDR2 YFSETQ. Between the trimmed V and J ends, which lost 4 bases and 4 bases, there was a span of 14 bases. CDR3 length: 14 residues. CDR3 amino acids: CASSGQGLSTEAFF. The part of the CDR3 DNA that was read is TGCGCCAGCAGCGGGCAGGGTCTTAGCACTGAA.

This clone has at least ten counts. The read terminates 3 residues before the CDR3 end, so the remaining end is supplied by the germline J gene. The V call is TRBV7-3, the J call TRBJ1-1; a weak D match, TRBD1 (6 bases). Germline V gene lookup returns CDR1 SGHTA and CDR2 FQGTGA. CDR3 length: 13 amino acids. Here the CDR3 reads CASSLTPGQYAFF. The CDR3 bases that were read are TGTGCCAGCAGCTTAACGCCGGGACAATAC.

A few counts support this clone. The missing CDR3 end, 3 residues past where the read stops, is filled in from the germline J gene. The chain joins TRBV30 to TRBJ1-4; 8 bases agree with TRBD1. The CDR3 spans 14 residues. Germline V gene sequence: CDR1 GTSNPN, CDR2 SVGIG (reference sequence). After removal of 0 bases from V and 7 bases from J, the junction contained 4 bases not matched to a gene. The CDR3 is CAWSVWQGAEKLFF. CDR3 DNA (partial): TGTGCCTGGAGTGTTTGGCAGGGGGCTGAAAAA.

This clone was counted only a few times. The read terminates 3 residues before the CDR3 end, so the remaining end is supplied by the germline J gene. The chain combines TRBV30 with TRBJ2-3, with TRBD2 matching over 12 bases. V dropped 3 bases and J dropped 2; count of bases not matched to a gene: 12. The CDR3 extends over 18 amino acids. Germline-derived CDR1 and CDR2 are GTSNPN and SVGIG (reference sequence). CDR3 residues: CAWRLRASGGGPTDTQYF. The sequenced CDR3 bases are TGTGCCTGGAGGTTGCGGGCTAGCGGGGGGGGCCCCACAGATACG.

Of note for this clone: The read finishes 3 residues shy of the CDR3 end, and the germline J gene is used to complete it. This chain connects TRBV5-1 to TRBJ2-3, with TRBD2 matching over 8 bases. Unmatched junction bases numbered 10, after V lost 3 bases and J lost 7 bases. Germline-derived CDR1 and CDR2 are SGHRS and YFSETQ. The CDR3 length is 15 residues. CDR3 DNA (partial): TGCGCCAGCAGCTCCGGGACTAGACCCCCCTATACG. Protein product: CASSSGTRPPYT. The CDR3 in its entirety is CASSSGTRPPYTQYF.

There are a few counts of this clone. With the read ending 3 residues before the CDR3 end, the germline J gene is used to fill in that end. The rearrangement joins TRBV19 to TRBJ1-5; D perhaps matches TRBD1 (5 bases). CDR1 is LNHDA and CDR2 is SQIVND in the germline V gene (reference sequence). Between the trimmed V and J ends, which lost 8 bases and 7 bases, there was a span of 15 bases. The CDR3 length is 13 residues. The sequenced CDR3 bases are TGTGCCAGTTCCTTGTTGGGGGGGCAGCCC. The encoded protein is CASSLLGGQP. The whole CDR3 region reads CASSLLGGQPQHF.

Points on this clone: The read stops 3 residues short of the end of the CDR3; the missing end is completed from the germline J gene. The J gene is TRBJ1-4, the V gene TRBV19; 7 nucleotides match TRBD1. Germline loops: CDR1 LNHDA, CDR2 SQIVND (reference sequence). V gave up 7 bases and J gave up 7 bases; unmatched junction bases: 3. There are 12 residues in the CDR3. This CDR3 reads CASTGDSEKLFF. The sequenced CDR3 bases are TGTGCCAGTACCGGGGACAGTGAAAAA. Full variable domain (rest looked up from reference TRBV19 and TRBJ1-4): DGGITQSPKYLFRKEGQNVTLSCEQNLNHDAMYWYRQDPGQGLRLIYYSQIVNDFQKGDIAEGYSVSREKKESFPLTVTSAQKNPTAFYLCASTGDSEKLFFGSGTQLSVL.

There are many counts of this clone. Coverage ceases 3 residues before the CDR3 finishes, and the germline J gene fills in the end. The chain carries TRBV7-2 and TRBJ1-5; the match to TRBD1 covers 11 bases. Germline V gives CDR1 SGHTA, CDR2 FQGNSA. V was pared by 5 bases and J by 6 bases, with 6 bases of the junction left unmatched. This CDR3 is 15 amino acids long. CDR3 bases read: TGTGCCAGCAGCGTCGGACAGGGGGCGCGTCAGCCC. Translating it yields CASSVGQGARQP. The entire CDR3 sequence reads CASSVGQGARQPQHF.

To note about this clone: The read ends 3 residues early relative to the CDR3; the germline J gene fills the gap. The chain joins TRBV19 to TRBJ2-1, with 8 bases identical to TRBD2. Germline V gives CDR1 LNHDA, CDR2 SQIVND (reference sequence). Unmatched junction bases numbered 5, after V lost 1 base and J lost 0 bases. The CDR3 has 17 residues. Incomplete CDR3 DNA: TGTGCCAGTAGTATAGTGGCCAGCGGGGGCTCCTACAATGAG. This gives the protein CASSIVASGGSYNE. The full CDR3 is CASSIVASGGSYNEQFF.

This clone was detected a few times. The read halts 3 residues ahead of the CDR3 end, with the missing end drawn from the germline J gene. The rearrangement links TRBV19 to TRBJ1-2, with a possible D match to TRBD1 (5 bases). CDR3 length: 14 residues. Germline V lookup: CDR1 LNHDA, CDR2 SQIVND (reference sequence). V was cut by 5 bases and J by 4 bases, with 14 bases left in between. The sequenced CDR3 bases are TGTGCCAGTAGTCCTACCCCCCAGGGCTATGGC. Translation: CASSPTPQGYG. The complete CDR3 reads CASSPTPQGYGYTF.

This clone has just a few counts. Read data end 3 residues before the CDR3 end; the end is taken from the germline J gene. The rearrangement joins TRBV20-1 to TRBJ2-5; no reliable D call. Trimming removed 0 bases from V and 5 bases from J, with 10 bases in between. This CDR3 is built from 13 residues. The V gene's germline CDR1 is DFQATT and CDR2 SNEGSKA (reference sequence). The part of the CDR3 DNA that was read is TGCAGTGCTAGAGAGCCAGTGTCGGAGACC. Amino acids: CSAREPVSET. In full, the CDR3 reads CSAREPVSETQYF.

In its sample, this clone was seen a few times. The read ends 3 residues shy of where the CDR3 ends; the end is completed using the germline J gene. This chain joins TRBV20-1 and TRBJ2-7, with 7 bases matching TRBD1. The V segment lost 0 bases and the J segment 2 bases; nucleotides outside the gene matches: 7. Germline assignment: CDR1 DFQATT and CDR2 SNEGSKA (reference sequence). This CDR3 is 15 amino acids long. The CDR3 DNA, read in part, is TGCAGTGCTAGAGATTACAGGGGTTCCCCCTACGAG. Its protein product is CSARDYRGSPYE. The CDR3 in full is CSARDYRGSPYEQYF.

With respect to this clone: The CDR3 goes on 3 residues after the read ends, and that part is filled in from the germline J gene. The genes are TRBV2 and TRBJ1-2; 10 nucleotides match TRBD1. Germline values: CDR1 SNHLY, CDR2 FYNNEI. The CDR3 extends over 13 amino acids. Trimming took 6 bases from V and 3 from J; bases not matched to a gene: 1. The part of the CDR3 DNA that was read is TGTGCCAGCAGGGGGACAGGGGACTATGGC. It is translated as CASRGTGDYG. The entire CDR3 sequence reads CASRGTGDYGYTF.

About this clone: From the germline J gene comes the end of the CDR3, since the read stops 3 residues before it. V gene TRBV20-1 combines with J gene TRBJ1-1; no reliable D call. V lost 1 base and J 4 bases, leaving 7 bases between the germline ends. This CDR3 is 12 amino acids long. CDR1 is DFQATT, CDR2 SNEGSKA, per germline (reference sequence). The CDR3 loop reads CSARGPITEAFF. CDR3 DNA, as far as it was read: TGCAGTGCTAGAGGGCCGATCACTGAA.

This clone was counted at least ten times. The sequence runs out 3 residues before the end of the CDR3; the remainder is reconstructed from the germline J gene. The V and J genes are TRBV19 and TRBJ2-3; D gene ambiguous. V was clipped by 3 bases and J by 2 bases, with 9 bases between them. CDR3 length: 14 residues. In germline, CDR1 is LNHDA, CDR2 SQIVND (reference sequence). Here the CDR3 reads CASSIASDTDTQYF. CDR3 DNA, as far as it was read: TGTGCCAGTAGTATCGCGAGCGACACAGATACG.

CDR3 loop: CASSGLNTIYF. The covered CDR3 bases are TGTGCCAGCAGCGGCCTAAACACC. This chain connects TRBV7-3 to TRBJ1-3; D remains ambiguous. The read ends 3 residues before the CDR3 terminus; that terminus is restored from the germline J gene. The V end lost 5 bases, the J end lost 6 bases, and 5 bases lay between the germline ends. Germline-derived CDR1 and CDR2 are SGHTA and FQGTGA. The CDR3 loop spans 11 amino acids.

There are a few counts of this clone. Read coverage stops 3 residues before the CDR3 terminus; the germline J gene supplies the remainder. This chain uses TRBV20-1 with TRBJ2-3; D possibly corresponds to TRBD1 (6 bases). V was clipped by 5 bases and J by 8 bases, with 14 bases between them. The germline CDR1 and CDR2 sequences are DFQATT and SNEGSKA (reference sequence). The CDR3 runs 12 residues. CDR3: CSAPGTTFTQYF. The sequenced part of the CDR3 DNA is TGCAGTGCTCCCGGGACAACCTTTACG.

Turning to this clone: The DNA ends 3 residues before the CDR3 does, and the rest of the CDR3 is filled in from the germline J gene. The V call is TRBV20-1, the J call TRBJ2-3; the D gene is possibly TRBD2 (5 bases). CDR3 size: 14 residues. V gave up 0 bases and J gave up 2 bases, with 9 bases separating them. Germline CDR1 DFQATT, CDR2 SNEGSKA (reference sequence). The CDR3 reads CSARDEGLTDTQYF. The CDR3 bases that were read are TGCAGTGCTAGAGACGAGGGTCTCACAGATACG.

A word on this clone: The CDR3 is cut off 3 residues early in the read; its end comes from the germline J gene. The chain links TRBV7-3 to TRBJ1-3, with TRBD1 matching over 8 bases. The J segment lost 4 bases and the V segment lost 5 bases, leaving 7 bases of the junction unmatched. The CDR3 loop spans 15 amino acids. CDR1 is SGHTA and CDR2 is FQGTGA in the germline V gene. The CDR3 spells CASSPTGGVGNTIYF. Partial CDR3 DNA: TGTGCCAGCAGCCCAACAGGGGGGGTGGGAAACACC.

Comment on this clone: The read falls 3 residues short of the CDR3 end, and the missing part is taken from the germline J gene. V and J are TRBV19 and TRBJ1-3; D is possibly TRBD1 (5 bases). CDR1 is LNHDA, CDR2 SQIVND, per germline (reference sequence). The CDR3 is made up of 15 amino acids. V lost 3 bases, J lost 4 bases, and 13 bases lay in between. CDR3 bases read: TGTGCCAGTAGTATCTTCTACCGGACAGGAAACACC. Encoded protein: CASSIFYRTGNT. The full CDR3 reads CASSIFYRTGNTIYF.

This clone was found a few times. The read ends 3 residues early relative to the CDR3; the germline J gene fills the gap. The genes are TRBV11-2 and TRBJ2-7, with TRBD1 matching over 8 bases. CDR1 and CDR2 (germline): SGHAT, FQNNGV. The length of the CDR3 is 14 residues. With V trimmed by 6 bases and J by 2 bases, 6 bases remained unmatched. The CDR3 is CASRSGTGAYEQYF. The CDR3 bases that were read are TGTGCCAGCAGGTCCGGGACAGGAGCCTACGAG. Together with reference TRBV11-2 and TRBJ2-7, the CDR3 gives the full variable domain: EAGVAQSPRYKIIEKRQSVAFWCNPISGHATLYWYQQILGQGPKLLIQFQNNGVVDDSQLPKDRFSAERLKGVDSTLKIQPAKLEDSAVYLCASRSGTGAYEQYFGPGTRLTVT.

This clone was recorded many times. From the germline J gene comes the end of the CDR3, since the read stops 3 residues before it. The rearrangement joins TRBV19 to TRBJ1-2; TRBD1 might be the D (6 bases). The germline V gene has CDR1 LNHDA and CDR2 SQIVND (reference sequence). The length of the CDR3 is 14 residues. Trimming removed 5 bases at V and 4 bases at J, with 14 bases between. CDR3 DNA (partial): TGTGCCAGTAGTTTCCAGACAGGCATCTATGGC. Translating gives CASSFQTGIYG. The whole CDR3 sequence reads CASSFQTGIYGYTF.

This clone was seen only a few times. The read terminates 3 residues ahead of where the CDR3 ends, so the germline J gene completes it. The chain couples TRBV7-2 to TRBJ2-7, with a possible D match to TRBD1 (6 bases). CDR1 and CDR2 (germline): SGHTA, FQGNSA. Between the trimmed V and J ends, which lost 5 bases and 4 bases, there was a span of 15 bases. The CDR3 has 14 amino acids. The CDR3 sequence: CASSPRGQSYEQYF. The sequenced CDR3 bases are TGTGCCAGCAGCCCACGAGGACAGTCATACGAG.

As to this clone: The read falls 3 residues short of the CDR3 end, and the missing part is taken from the germline J gene. The V call is TRBV7-7, the J call TRBJ2-5; 7 bases are a match to TRBD2. Germline values: CDR1 SSHAT, CDR2 FNYEAQ (reference sequence). The CDR3 runs to 12 residues. CDR3 DNA (partial): TGTGCTAGCTCCGGGGAGGGAGAGACC. It encodes CASSGEGET. The CDR3 reads in full as CASSGEGETQYF.